This is a list of T cell receptor beta chains from one sample in a study of neurological immune-mediated disorders. MiXCR was run by TCRdb on the 5' RACE reads, yielding one entry per CDR3 protein. This sample carries 35,000 to 45,000 distinct CDR3 sequences, nearly 7.5% of them seen once, and the ten largest clones take about 4%. The sample consisted of PBMCs. Receptors originate from a woman aged 40 to 50 in good health. Both conserved end residues are trimmed from each CDR3. Size values are once, few and many counts, or a class for expanded clones, and some rows have none.

>TRBV5-1|many|TRBJ2-1
ASSLAGTVGYEQF
>TRBV20-1|many|TRBJ1-1
SARGDDGAF
>TRBV4-1|NA|TRBJ1-4
ASSPEGEKLF
>TRBV5-1|many|TRBJ2-1
ASTWGLNRGLSYNEQF
>TRBV19|few|TRBJ1-1
ASSLEGLNTEAF
>TRBV6-1|NA|TRBJ2-7
ASRSSGRAEEQY
>TRBV12-3/TRBV12-4|many|TRBJ2-1
ASSLTSGGAHNEQF
>TRBV7-9|many|TRBJ1-2
ASSFDSPYGYT
>TRBV6-5|many|TRBJ2-6
ASLGWSASGANVLT
>TRBV29-1|NA|TRBJ2-3
SVDREGPTDTQY
>TRBV7-9|few|TRBJ1-3
ASSFPQGAGNTIY
>TRBV18|many|TRBJ1-1
ASSPPTGGVPEAF
>TRBV7-9|many|TRBJ2-1
ASSLALGSYNEQF
>TRBV6-5|many|TRBJ1-5
ASSYNRDSNQPQH
>TRBV20-1|many|TRBJ1-4
SAPRTGREKLF
>TRBV20-1|many|TRBJ2-2
SAREGGGPLTGELF
>TRBV12-3/TRBV12-4|NA|TRBJ2-4
ANSLAGGGVIQY
>TRBV12-3/TRBV12-4|many|TRBJ1-2
ASSFRTENYGYT
>TRBV3-1|many|TRBJ2-5
ASSQDKLASQTQY
>TRBV27|many|TRBJ1-5
ASRAGWEYQPQH
>TRBV6-2/TRBV6-3|many|TRBJ1-1
ASSQGIGRDTEAF
>TRBV11-2|many|TRBJ2-1
ASSSPEGRGVDNEQF
>TRBV20-1|many|TRBJ1-2
SAREERGLGYT
>TRBV2|many|TRBJ2-3
ASVGLAGVQGDTQY
>TRBV6-1|many|TRBJ1-2
ASSEALTGQGAYT
>TRBV14|many|TRBJ2-1
ASSSLGLAEYNEQF
>TRBV6-1|many|TRBJ2-1
ASNPGGRVSSYNEQF
>TRBV5-1|many|TRBJ1-5
ASSLLGDQPQH
>TRBV11-2|many|TRBJ1-5
ASSLKGAYNQPQH